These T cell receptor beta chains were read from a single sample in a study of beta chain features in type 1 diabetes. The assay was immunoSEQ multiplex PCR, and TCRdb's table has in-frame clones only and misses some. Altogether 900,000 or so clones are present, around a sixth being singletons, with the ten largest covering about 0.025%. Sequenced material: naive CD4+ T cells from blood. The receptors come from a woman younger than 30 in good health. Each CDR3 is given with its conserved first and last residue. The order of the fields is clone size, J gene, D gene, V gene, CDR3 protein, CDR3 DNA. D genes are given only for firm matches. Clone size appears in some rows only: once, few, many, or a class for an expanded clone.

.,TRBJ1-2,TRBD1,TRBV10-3,CAIRQGVRDNYGYTF,TGTGCCATCCGACAGGGGGTGCGTGACAACTATGGCTACACCTTC
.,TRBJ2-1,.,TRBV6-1,CASSLSSYNEQFF,TGTGCCAGCTCATTAAGCTCCTACAATGAGCAGTTCTTC
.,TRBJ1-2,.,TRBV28,CASSLDEDYGYTF,TGTGCCAGCAGTTTAGATGAGGACTATGGCTACACCTTC
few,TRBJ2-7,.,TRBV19,CASSIAGGAGYEQYF,TGTGCCAGTAGTATAGCTGGCGGGGCTGGATACGAGCAGTACTTC
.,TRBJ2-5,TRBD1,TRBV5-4,CASSSQGARETQYF,TGTGCCAGCAGCTCGCAGGGGGCACGAGAGACCCAGTACTTC
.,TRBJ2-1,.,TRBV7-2,CASSLVGDPRYEQFF,TGTGCCAGCAGCTTAGTCGGGGACCCGCGCTATGAGCAGTTCTTC
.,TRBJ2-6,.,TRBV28,CASSSQGGGAGANVLTF,TGTGCCAGCAGTTCACAGGGGGGGGGTGCTGGGGCCAACGTCCTGACTTTC
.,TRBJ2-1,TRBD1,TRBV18,CASSTDRAHEQFF,TGTGCCAGCTCCACGGACAGGGCCCATGAGCAGTTCTTC
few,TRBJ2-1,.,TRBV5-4,CASSLEGELNEQFF,TGTGCCAGCAGCTTGGAGGGTGAGCTCAATGAGCAGTTCTTC
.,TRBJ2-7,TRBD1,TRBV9,CASSVGTGNTYEQYF,TGTGCCAGCAGCGTCGGGACAGGGAATACCTACGAGCAGTACTTC
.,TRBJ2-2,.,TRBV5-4,CASSQDRAPSSGELFF,TGTGCCAGCAGCCAAGACCGGGCCCCTTCGTCCGGGGAGCTGTTTTTT
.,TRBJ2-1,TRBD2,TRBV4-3,CASSQAALFLSGSRARNEQFF,TGCGCCAGCAGCCAAGCTGCTCTATTTCTTAGCGGGAGTAGGGCCCGGAATGAGCAGTTCTTC
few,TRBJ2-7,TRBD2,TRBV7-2,CASSLAGLAVHEQYF,TGTGCCAGCAGCTTAGCGGGACTAGCGGTGCACGAGCAGTACTTC
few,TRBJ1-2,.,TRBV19,CASSMSGGQHNYGYTF,TGTGCCAGTAGTATGTCCGGCGGGCAGCACAACTATGGCTACACCTTC
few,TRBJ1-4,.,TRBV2,CASSGDGPEKLFF,TGTGCCAGCAGTGGTGATGGACCGGAAAAACTGTTTTTT
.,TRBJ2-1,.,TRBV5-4,CASSFGEDEQFF,TGTGCCAGCAGCTTTGGGGAAGATGAGCAGTTCTTC
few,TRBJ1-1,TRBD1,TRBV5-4,CASSGQGPNTEAFF,TGTGCCAGCAGTGGACAGGGCCCGAACACTGAAGCTTTCTTT
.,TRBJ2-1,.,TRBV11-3,CASSRTPTGEQFF,TGTGCCAGCAGCAGGACCCCTACGGGTGAGCAGTTCTTC
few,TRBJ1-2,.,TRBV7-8,CASSSNYGYTF,TGTGCCAGCAGCTCTAACTATGGCTACACCTTC
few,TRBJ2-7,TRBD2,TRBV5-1,CASSLMGLPRTSGSYEQYF,TGCGCCAGCAGCTTGATGGGGCTACCCAGGACTAGCGGGAGCTACGAGCAGTACTTC
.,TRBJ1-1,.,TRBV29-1,CSVQDRTYTEAFF,TGCAGCGTTCAAGACAGGACCTACACTGAAGCTTTCTTT